These 3 T cell receptor beta chains were sequenced from one sample in a study of T cells in Graves' hyperthyroidism and ophthalmopathy. Amplified TCR beta CDR3 regions derived from RNA transcripts. Using the HTBI primer set, a first-round RT-PCR was run on the TCR CDR3. TCRdb fed the multiplex PCR reads into MiXCR, producing one record per CDR3 protein. This table has about 300,000 distinct CDR3 sequences, less than 30% appearing once. Sequencing was performed on blood. The receptors were gathered from a man aged 40-55 years with Graves' hyperthyroidism that later progressed to Graves' ophthalmopathy.

There are many counts of this clonotype. This chain joins TRBV5-6 and TRBJ2-5; unclear D gene. Trimming took 5 bases from V and 5 from J, leaving 10 bases between them. The CDR3 is 12 residues long. CDR1 and CDR2 from the germline V gene are SGHDT and YYEEEE. CDR3 DNA sequence: TGTGCCAGCAGGGTTGGTCTGGAGACCCAGTACTTC. As protein: CASRVGLETQYF.

This clonotype was seen many times. The V and J genes are TRBV27 and TRBJ2-7, with 9 bases matching TRBD1. V lost 4 bases, J lost 4 bases, and 5 bases stayed unmatched. The CDR3 runs 14 residues. Per the germline V gene, CDR1 is MNHEY and CDR2 is SMNVEV (reference sequence). Here the CDR3 DNA reads TGTGCCAGCAGTTGGGGGACAGGGCCGTACGAGCAGTACTTC. Its translation is CASSWGTGPYEQYF.

This chain joins TRBV12-3 or TRBV12-4 and TRBJ2-7, with D hard to call. This CDR3 has 12 amino acids. The V end was cut by 6 bases, the J end by 6 bases, with 12 bases between. The CDR3 DNA sequence: TGTGCCAGCAGAGGGCCGGTCGGCGAGCAGTACTTC. Translating gives CASRGPVGEQYF.